This T cell receptor beta chain was sequenced for a study of shared clonotypes between healthy human individuals. Study results and caveats: Only a few donors were included, so the genetic and exposure-history diversity represented was limited.

Those who donated were healthy HIV-negative adults, with no recent acute infections or vaccinations reported. CD4+ cell separation produced CD45RA+ naive and CD45RA-negative memory subsets. In this sample, this clone turned up once. Its matching antigen is unknown. V was cut by 2 bases and J by 4 bases, with 9 bases left in between. Germline values: CDR1 KGHSH, CDR2 LQKENI. The CDR3 has 14 amino acids. The genomic DNA of each subset was split evenly across several immunoSEQ plates. The protocol was immunoSEQ multiplex PCR, while the TCRdb copy is restricted to in-frame clones and leaves out a portion. The sample has roughly 2.5 million clones; just over 90% are singletons.

The clonotype originates from a man aged 18 to 35 in good health. This rearrangement joins TRBV18 to TRBJ2-1; D gene uncertain. The sequencing sample was made of naive CD4+ T cells sorted from blood. Noted subset: CD45RA+ positively selected. For the CDR3, the DNA is TGTGCCAGCTCACCATATACGGAGTACAATGAGCAGTTCTTC. Translating it yields CASSPYTEYNEQFF.